Below, 2 T cell receptor beta chains from the same sample are listed, as sequenced in a study of cytomegalovirus exposure and HLA in healthy donors. In the PCR, 60 Vbeta and 13 Jbeta primers were used. Sequenced by immunoSEQ multiplex PCR; TCRdb stores in-frame clones only, minus some. In the table there are around 200,000 clones, 60% to 80% of which are singletons. Sequenced input: PBMCs. Receptors originate from a male donor in good health and CMV-seronegative.

This chain uses TRBV27 with TRBJ1-1, with no clear D. The CDR3 has 13 amino acids. Trimming took 2 bases from V and 2 from J, leaving 6 bases between them. Germline V gives CDR1 MNHEY, CDR2 SMNVEV (reference sequence). CDR3 in amino acids: CASSLVLNTEAFF. The CDR3 nucleotides are TGTGCCAGCAGTTTAGTCCTAAACACTGAAGCTTTCTTT.

The gene calls are TRBV4-3 and TRBJ2-7; no definite D call. The CDR3 runs 13 residues. The germline V gene has CDR1 LGHNA and CDR2 YSLEER. The germline V and J ends were trimmed by 0 bases and 3 bases, with 6 bases remaining between them. In nucleotides, the CDR3 is TGCGCCAGCAGCCAAGACGAGGACTACGAGCAGTACTTC. This gives the protein CASSQDEDYEQYF.